The 7 T cell receptor beta chains reported below all come from one sample, sequenced in a study of control samples from healthy donors and cancer patients. TCRdb's copy holds only in-frame clones and misses some; the assay was immunoSEQ multiplex PCR. The sample has approximately 59,000 clones, about 90% seen once. The sample taken for sequencing was PBMCs. These receptors originate from an older woman with lung cancer.

The chain carries TRBV28 and TRBJ2-7; the D is unclear. V lost 1 base and J lost 13, with 14 bases in between. Germline loops: CDR1 MDHEN, CDR2 SYDVKM. This CDR3 contains 12 residues. The CDR3 spells CASSLSGTTQYF. The CDR3 DNA reads as TGTGCCAGCAGTTTATCAGGTACGACCCAATACTTC.

J is TRBJ2-7 and V is TRBV10-1, with no clear D. V was cut by 3 bases and J by 5 bases, with 5 bases left in between. CDR3 length equals 11 residues. Germline V gene sequence: CDR1 WNHNN, CDR2 SYGVQD (reference sequence). DNA for the CDR3: TGCGCCAGCAGTGATGGGGACGAGCAGTACTTC. It yields the protein CASSDGDEQYF.

The chain carries TRBV27 and TRBJ2-3; D is uncertain. In germline, CDR1 is MNHEY, CDR2 SMNVEV (reference sequence). V was cut by 5 bases and J by 0 bases, with 9 bases left in between. This CDR3 has 14 residues. CDR3 region: CASSPTPSTDTQYF. The CDR3 DNA reads TGTGCCAGCAGTCCAACCCCTAGCACAGATACGCAGTATTTT.

This clone appeared once. This chain links TRBV5-4 with TRBJ1-5, with no clear D. Germline V gives CDR1 SGHNT, CDR2 YYREEE (reference sequence). Trimming shortened V by 1 base and J by 7 bases, and 9 bases separated the two germline ends. This CDR3 is 13 amino acids long. CDR3 nucleotide sequence: TGTGCCAGCAGCTTGTTTGTGGGACAGCCCCAGCATTTT. Amino acid sequence: CASSLFVGQPQHF.

This chain connects TRBV27 to TRBJ1-6; possibly TRBD1 for D (5 bases). The CDR3 is 17 amino acids. Between the trimmed V and J ends, which lost 3 bases and 0 bases, there was a span of 12 bases. CDR1 and CDR2 (germline): MNHEY, SMNVEV (reference sequence). The CDR3: CASSLGLLSSYNSPLHF. Here the CDR3 DNA reads TGTGCCAGCAGTTTGGGACTTCTGAGCTCCTATAATTCACCCCTCCACTTT.

The chain uses TRBV7-8 and TRBJ2-7; D might be TRBD1 (5 bases). Trimming took off 4 bases at V and 6 bases at J, with 10 bases between the two ends. Germline assignment: CDR1 SGHVS and CDR2 FQNEAQ. CDR3 size: 12 residues. CDR3 coding DNA: TGTGCCAGCAGCTCGCAGGGTGGCGAGCAGTACTTC. Amino acid sequence: CASSSQGGEQYF. The variable domain in full, completed from reference TRBV7-8 and TRBJ2-7, reads GAGVSQSPRYKVAKRGQDVALRCDPISGHVSLFWYQQALGQGPEFLTYFQNEAQLDKSGLPSDRFFAERPEGSVSTLKIQRTQQEDSAVYLCASSSQGGEQYFGPGTRLTVT.

This rearrangement joins TRBV6-5 to TRBJ1-5; TRBD1 agrees at 7 bases. Germline-derived CDR1 and CDR2 are MNHEY and SVGAGI. CDR3 length: 15 amino acids. The V gene end was trimmed by 6 bases and the J gene end by 2 bases; junction bases not matched to a gene: 7. The CDR3 DNA reads TGTGCCAGCAGCAGGGGGACCGGCGGCAATCAGCCCCAGCATTTT. Amino acids: CASSRGTGGNQPQHF.